The TCR beta chain described here comes from a study of beta chain features in type 1 diabetes. Study context: Researchers looked at fewer than 110 million sorted cells across all samples. Whole-study results and caveats: VDJ junctions sequenced from type 1 diabetes patients showed fewer insertions and more deletions. Across patients, naive, central memory and Treg TCRB repertoires exhibited apparently greater similarity than was observed across healthy donors. For Type 1 diabetes patients, all four CD4+ subsets carried TCRB CDR3s that were moderately but significantly shorter.

V shed 8 bases and J shed 7 bases, with 12 bases lying between them. There are 11 residues in the CDR3. The germline CDR1 and CDR2 sequences are SGHTA and FQGNSA. Expressed TCRB transcripts were sequenced because the isolated RNA had all been reverse transcribed beforehand. Libraries were prepared by immunoSEQ multiplex PCR; TCRdb keeps only in-frame clonotypes and omits some of them. The data contain some 660,000 clones, around an eighth of them singletons. A word on this clone: Its antigen remains unknown.

This sequence was found in a man aged 18 to 29 with type 1 diabetes. The chain is built from TRBV7-2 and TRBJ2-7, with D maybe TRBD1 (6 bases). Sequencing was done on a sample of naive CD4+ T cells from blood. The CDR3, as DNA: TGTGCCAGCTCGACACAGGGAGAGCAGTACTTC. It is translated as CASSTQGEQYF.